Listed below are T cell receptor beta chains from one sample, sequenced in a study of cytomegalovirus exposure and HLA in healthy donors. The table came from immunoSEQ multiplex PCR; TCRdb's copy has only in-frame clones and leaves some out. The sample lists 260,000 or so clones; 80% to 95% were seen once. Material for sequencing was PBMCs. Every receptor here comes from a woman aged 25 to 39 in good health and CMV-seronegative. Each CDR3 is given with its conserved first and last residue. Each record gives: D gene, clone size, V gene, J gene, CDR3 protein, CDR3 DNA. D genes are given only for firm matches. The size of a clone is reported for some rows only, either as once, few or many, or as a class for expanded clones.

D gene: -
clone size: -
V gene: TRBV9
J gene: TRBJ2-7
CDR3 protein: CASSVELDYEQYF
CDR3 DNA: TGTGCCAGCAGCGTAGAATTGGACTACGAGCAGTACTTC

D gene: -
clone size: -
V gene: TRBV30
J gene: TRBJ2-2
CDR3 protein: CAWSVLGLSGPHLAGELFF
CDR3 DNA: TGTGCCTGGAGTGTACTAGGGTTGTCGGGTCCTCATTTAGCCGGGGAGCTGTTTTTT

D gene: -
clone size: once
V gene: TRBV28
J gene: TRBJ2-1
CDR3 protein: CASSFSTYNEQFF
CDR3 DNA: TGTGCCAGCAGTTTCTCCACTTACAATGAGCAGTTCTTC

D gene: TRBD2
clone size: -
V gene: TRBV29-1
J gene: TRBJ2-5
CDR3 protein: CSVELAGVAETQYF
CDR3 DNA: TGCAGCGTTGAATTAGCGGGAGTGGCTGAGACCCAGTACTTC

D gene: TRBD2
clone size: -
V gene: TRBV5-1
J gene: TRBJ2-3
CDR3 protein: CASSLEASGPPEDTQYF
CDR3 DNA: TGCGCCAGCAGCTTGGAGGCTAGCGGCCCTCCGGAAGATACGCAGTATTTT

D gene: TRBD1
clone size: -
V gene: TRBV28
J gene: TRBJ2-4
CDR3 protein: CASNGDSPNHIQYF
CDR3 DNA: TGTGCCAGCAACGGGGACAGCCCAAACCACATTCAGTACTTC

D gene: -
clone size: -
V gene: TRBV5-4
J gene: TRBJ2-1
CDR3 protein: CASSLYSRGPTDEQFF
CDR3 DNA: TGTGCCAGCAGCTTGTATTCTAGGGGTCCTACAGATGAGCAGTTCTTC

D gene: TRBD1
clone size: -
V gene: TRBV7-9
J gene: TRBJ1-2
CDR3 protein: CASSSSLQGAIGYTF
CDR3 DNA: TGTGCCAGCAGCTCAAGTCTACAGGGGGCAATTGGCTACACCTTC

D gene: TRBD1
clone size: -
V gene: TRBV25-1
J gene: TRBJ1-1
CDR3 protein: CASSEPPGTGAGNTEAFF
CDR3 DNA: TGTGCCAGCAGTGAACCCCCCGGGACAGGGGCGGGGAACACTGAAGCTTTCTTT

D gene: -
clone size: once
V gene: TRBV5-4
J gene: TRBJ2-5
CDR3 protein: CASSLSRVTQETQYF
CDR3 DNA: TGTGCCAGCAGCTTGAGCAGGGTTACCCAAGAGACCCAGTACTTC

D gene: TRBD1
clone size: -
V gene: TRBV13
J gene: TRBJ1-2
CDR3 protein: CASSFGDRVNGYTF
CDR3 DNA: TGTGCCAGCAGCTTCGGAGACAGGGTGAATGGCTACACCTTC

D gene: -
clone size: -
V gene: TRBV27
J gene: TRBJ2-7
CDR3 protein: CASSLGGSSYEQYF
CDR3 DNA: TGTGCCAGCAGTTTAGGTGGGAGTTCCTACGAGCAGTACTTC

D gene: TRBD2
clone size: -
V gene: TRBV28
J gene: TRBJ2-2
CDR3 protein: CASSLTRTSGSFIGELFF
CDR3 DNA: TGTGCCAGCAGTTTAACTCGGACTAGCGGGTCCTTCATCGGGGAGCTGTTTTTT

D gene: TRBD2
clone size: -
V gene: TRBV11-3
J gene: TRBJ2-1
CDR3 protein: CASSLAGGDEQFF
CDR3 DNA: TGTGCCAGCAGCTTAGCGGGAGGGGATGAGCAGTTCTTC

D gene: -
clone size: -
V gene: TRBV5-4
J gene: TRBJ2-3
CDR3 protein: CASSPGLATSTDTQYF
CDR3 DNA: TGTGCCAGCAGCCCAGGGCTAGCGACTAGCACAGATACGCAGTATTTT

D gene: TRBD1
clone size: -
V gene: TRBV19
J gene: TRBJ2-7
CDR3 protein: CASTPSAGGSYEQYF
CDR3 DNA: TGTGCCAGTACCCCCTCGGCAGGGGGATCCTACGAGCAGTACTTC

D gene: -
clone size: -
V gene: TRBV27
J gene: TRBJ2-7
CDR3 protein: CASSSTGGGYEQYF
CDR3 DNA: TGTGCCAGCAGTTCAACAGGGGGGGGCTACGAGCAGTACTTC

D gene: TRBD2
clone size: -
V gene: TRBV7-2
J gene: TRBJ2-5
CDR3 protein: CASSLALGGREETQYF
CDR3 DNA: TGTGCCAGCAGCTTAGCGCTTGGCGGGAGGGAAGAGACCCAGTACTTC

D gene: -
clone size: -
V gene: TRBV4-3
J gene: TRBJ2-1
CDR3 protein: CASSLSTVWDNEQFF
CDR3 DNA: TGCGCCAGCAGCCTAAGTACCGTCTGGGACAATGAGCAGTTCTTC

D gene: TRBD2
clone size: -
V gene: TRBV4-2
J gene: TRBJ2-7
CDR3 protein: CASSQDASGGPYEQYF
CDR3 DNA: TGTGCCAGCAGCCAAGATGCTAGCGGGGGCCCCTACGAGCAGTACTTC

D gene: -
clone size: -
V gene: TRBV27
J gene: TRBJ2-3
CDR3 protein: CASSPPGTTATDTQYF
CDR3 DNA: TGTGCCAGCAGTCCACCCGGGACCACGGCCACAGATACGCAGTATTTT

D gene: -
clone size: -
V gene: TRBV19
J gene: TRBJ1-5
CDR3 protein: CASRQLDQPQHF
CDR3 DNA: TGTGCCAGTAGACAGCTTGATCAGCCCCAGCATTTT

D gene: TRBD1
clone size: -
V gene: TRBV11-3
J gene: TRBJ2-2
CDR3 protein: CASSWDSTTGELFF
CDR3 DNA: TGTGCCAGCAGCTGGGACAGCACAACCGGGGAGCTGTTTTTT

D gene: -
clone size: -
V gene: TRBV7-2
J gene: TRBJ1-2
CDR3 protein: CASSLATDFWRGYTF
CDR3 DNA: TGTGCCAGCAGCTTAGCGACAGATTTTTGGCGTGGCTACACCTTC

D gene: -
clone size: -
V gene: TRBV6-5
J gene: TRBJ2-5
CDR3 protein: CASSYGGSQETQYF
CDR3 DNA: TGTGCCAGCAGTTACGGGGGAAGTCAGGAGACCCAGTACTTC

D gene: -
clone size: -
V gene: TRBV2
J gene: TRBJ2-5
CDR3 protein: CASSDVEETQYF
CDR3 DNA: TGTGCCAGCAGTGATGTGGAAGAGACCCAGTACTTC

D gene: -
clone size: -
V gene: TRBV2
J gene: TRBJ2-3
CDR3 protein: CARFRWVLYPDTQYF
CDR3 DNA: TGTGCCAGGTTTCGGTGGGTTTTATACCCAGATACGCAGTATTTT

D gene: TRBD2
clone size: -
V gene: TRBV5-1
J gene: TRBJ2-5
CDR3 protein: CASSLAGAGPETQYF
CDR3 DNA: TGCGCCAGCAGCTTGGCGGGAGCGGGACCAGAGACCCAGTACTTC

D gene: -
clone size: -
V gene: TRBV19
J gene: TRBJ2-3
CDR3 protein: CASMLGPDTQYF
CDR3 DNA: TGTGCCAGTATGCTGGGCCCAGATACGCAGTATTTT

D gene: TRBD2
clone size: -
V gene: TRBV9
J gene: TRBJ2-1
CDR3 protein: CASRRLAGDNEQFF
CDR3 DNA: TGTGCCAGCAGGCGACTAGCGGGGGACAATGAGCAGTTCTTC

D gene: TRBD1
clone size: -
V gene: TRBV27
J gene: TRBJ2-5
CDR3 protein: CASSSGTGQETQYF
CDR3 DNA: TGTGCCAGCAGTTCGGGGACAGGCCAAGAGACCCAGTACTTC

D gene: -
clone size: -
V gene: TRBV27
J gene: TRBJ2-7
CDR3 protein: CASSLTPGPIGYEQYF
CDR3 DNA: TGTGCCAGCAGTTTAACCCCCGGGCCGATAGGGTACGAGCAGTACTTC

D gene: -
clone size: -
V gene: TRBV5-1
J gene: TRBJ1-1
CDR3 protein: CASQTGKNTEAFF
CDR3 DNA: TGCGCCAGCCAAACAGGGAAGAACACTGAAGCTTTCTTT

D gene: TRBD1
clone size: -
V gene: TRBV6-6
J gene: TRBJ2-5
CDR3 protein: CASKSQGAEETQYF
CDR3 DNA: TGTGCCAGCAAATCACAGGGGGCAGAGGAGACCCAGTACTTC

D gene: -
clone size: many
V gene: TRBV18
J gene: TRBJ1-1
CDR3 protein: CASSPSHPGKAFF
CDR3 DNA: TGTGCCAGCTCACCATCGCACCCAGGTAAAGCTTTCTTT

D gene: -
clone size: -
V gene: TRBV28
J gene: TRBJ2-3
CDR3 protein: CASSQRLTDTQYF
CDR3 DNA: TGTGCCAGCAGCCAAAGACTGACAGATACGCAGTATTTT

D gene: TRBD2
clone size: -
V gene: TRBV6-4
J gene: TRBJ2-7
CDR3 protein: CASSDSWGEGPEQYF
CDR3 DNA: TGTGCCAGCAGTGACTCATGGGGGGAGGGCCCCGAGCAGTACTTC

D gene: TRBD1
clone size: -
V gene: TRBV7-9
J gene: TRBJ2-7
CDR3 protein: CASRPGQGYEQYF
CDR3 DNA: TGTGCCAGCAGACCGGGACAGGGTTACGAGCAGTACTTC

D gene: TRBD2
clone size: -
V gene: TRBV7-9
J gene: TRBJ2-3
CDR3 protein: CASSPTWDYPSDTQYF
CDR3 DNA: TGTGCCAGCAGCCCCACCTGGGACTACCCTTCAGATACGCAGTATTTT

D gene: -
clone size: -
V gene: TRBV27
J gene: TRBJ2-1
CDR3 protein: CASSFGGAQFF
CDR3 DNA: TGTGCCAGCAGTTTTGGGGGGGCCCAGTTCTTC

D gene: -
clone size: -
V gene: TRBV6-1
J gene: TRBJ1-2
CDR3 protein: CASSEGWGSGYGYTF
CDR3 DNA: TGTGCCAGCAGTGAAGGATGGGGGAGCGGCTATGGCTACACCTTC

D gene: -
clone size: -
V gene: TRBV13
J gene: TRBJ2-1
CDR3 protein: CASSPDYRSNNEQFF
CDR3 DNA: TGTGCCAGCAGCCCAGACTACCGGTCCAACAATGAGCAGTTCTTC

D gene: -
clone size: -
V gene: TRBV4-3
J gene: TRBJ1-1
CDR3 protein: CASSQDWGTRAFF
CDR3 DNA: TGCGCCAGCAGCCAAGATTGGGGCACCAGGGCTTTCTTT

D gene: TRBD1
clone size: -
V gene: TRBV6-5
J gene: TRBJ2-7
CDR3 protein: CASSLTGMVEQYF
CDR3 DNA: TGTGCCAGCAGTTTGACAGGGATGGTCGAGCAGTACTTC

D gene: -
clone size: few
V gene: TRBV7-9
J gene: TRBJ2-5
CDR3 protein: CASSLAWGAETQYF
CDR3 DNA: TGTGCCAGCAGCTTAGCTTGGGGAGCGGAGACCCAGTACTTC

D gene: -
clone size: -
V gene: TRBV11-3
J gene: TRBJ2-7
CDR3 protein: CASSVVVYEQYF
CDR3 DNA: TGTGCCAGCAGCGTAGTCGTCTACGAGCAGTACTTC

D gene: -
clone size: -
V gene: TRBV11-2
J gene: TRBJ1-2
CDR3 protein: CASSLDLFYGYTF
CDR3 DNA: TGTGCCAGCAGCTTAGACCTCTTCTATGGCTACACCTTC

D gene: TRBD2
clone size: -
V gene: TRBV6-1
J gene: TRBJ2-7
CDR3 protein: CASSELSSGGFYEQYF
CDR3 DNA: TGTGCCAGCAGTGAACTCTCAAGCGGGGGCTTCTACGAGCAGTACTTC

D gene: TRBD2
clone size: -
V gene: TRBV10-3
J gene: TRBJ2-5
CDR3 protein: CAISEVGSGRETQYF
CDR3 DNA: TGTGCCATCAGTGAGGTCGGTAGCGGGAGGGAGACCCAGTACTTC

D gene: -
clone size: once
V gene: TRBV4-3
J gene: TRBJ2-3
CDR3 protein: CASSQELRGITDTQYF
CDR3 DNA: TGCGCCAGCAGCCAAGAACTAAGGGGAATCACAGATACGCAGTATTTT

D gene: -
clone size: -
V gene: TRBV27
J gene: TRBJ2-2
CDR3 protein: CASSSGTKGAGELFF
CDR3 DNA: TGTGCCAGCAGTTCCGGGACTAAGGGGGCCGGGGAGCTGTTTTTT

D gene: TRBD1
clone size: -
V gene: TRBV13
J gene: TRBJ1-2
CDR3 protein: CASSWVQGKSGGYTF
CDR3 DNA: TGTGCCAGCAGCTGGGTACAGGGGAAATCGGGTGGCTACACCTTC

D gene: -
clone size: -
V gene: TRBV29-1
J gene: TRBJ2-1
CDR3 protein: CSVLLYVTYNEQFF
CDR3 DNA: TGCAGCGTACTCTTATATGTCACCTACAATGAGCAGTTCTTC

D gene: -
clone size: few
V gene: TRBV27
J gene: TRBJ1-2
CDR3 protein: CASSFQVNYGYTF
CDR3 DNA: TGTGCCAGCAGTTTCCAAGTTAACTATGGCTACACCTTC

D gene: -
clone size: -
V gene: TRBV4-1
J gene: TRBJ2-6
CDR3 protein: CASSPGEISGANVLTF
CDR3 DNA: TGCGCCAGCAGCCCAGGGGAAATCTCTGGGGCCAACGTCCTGACTTTC

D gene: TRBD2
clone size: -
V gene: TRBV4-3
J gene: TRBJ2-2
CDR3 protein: CASSQGLAGGPVTGELFF
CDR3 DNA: TGCGCCAGCAGCCAGGGGTTAGCGGGAGGCCCCGTCACCGGGGAGCTGTTTTTT